These 32 T cell receptor beta chains were all obtained from the same sample, sequenced in a study of blood T cell repertoires in COVID-19 (dated by TCRdb to between 2020 and 2021). The library was prepared using the immunoSEQ multiplex PCR assay. The table was pulled from immuneACCESS by TCRdb, which kept in-frame rearrangements only. Such tables lose some clones; where checked, under half of the loss comes from unresolved V genes, and the rest has no known cause. The sample table lists fewer than 200,000 clones, 85% of them with a count of one. Less than 3.5% of the sample rests with the top ten. Sequencing was done on a sample of peripheral blood. The receptors stem from a human donor with acute or convalescent COVID-19. The donor label of this sample is uncertain.

The chain links TRBV7-2 to TRBJ1-6; 8 positions match TRBD1. The V gene end was trimmed by 5 bases and the J gene end by 10 bases; junction bases not matched to a gene: 10. The CDR3 spans 15 residues. Germline-derived CDR1 and CDR2 are SGHTA and FQGNSA. CDR3 residues: CASSLRQGMGSPLHF. The CDR3 nucleotides read TGTGCCAGCAGCCTAAGACAGGGGATGGGGTCACCCCTCCACTTT.

V gene TRBV29-1 combines with J gene TRBJ1-5; tentative D call: TRBD1 (5 bases). Trimming cost V 5 bases and J 2 bases, with 10 bases left between them. The germline V gene has CDR1 SQVTM and CDR2 ANQGSEA. The CDR3 runs to 13 residues. The CDR3 region is CSVSRDGNQPQHF. CDR3 nucleotide sequence: TGCAGCGTTTCCAGGGATGGCAATCAGCCCCAGCATTTT.

CDR3 amino acids: CASIGVDRAYGYTF. Here the CDR3 DNA reads TGTGCCAGTATAGGGGTCGATCGAGCGTATGGCTACACCTTC. The chain combines TRBV19 with TRBJ1-2; a weak D match, TRBD1 (5 bases). V lost 7 bases, J lost 5 bases, and 17 bases lay in between. Germline lookup yields CDR1 LNHDA and CDR2 SQIVND (reference sequence). This CDR3 contains 14 residues. Full variable domain (missing parts from reference TRBV19 and TRBJ1-2): DGGITQSPKYLFRKEGQNVTLSCEQNLNHDAMYWYRQDPGQGLRLIYYSQIVNDFQKGDIAEGYSVSREKKESFPLTVTSAQKNPTAFYLCASIGVDRAYGYTFGSGTRLTVV.

The chain joins TRBV19 to TRBJ2-1, with D tentatively TRBD2 (6 bases). Trimming cost V 8 bases and J 0 bases, with 14 bases left between them. The CDR3 consists of 15 residues. The germline V gene encodes CDR1 LNHDA and CDR2 SQIVND (reference sequence). The CDR3 coding sequence is TGTGCCAGTGACGGCGGCGGGGCCTCCTACAATGAGCAGTTCTTC. This gives the protein CASDGGGASYNEQFF.

The table lists this clone with a few counts. The chain employs TRBV7-9 and TRBJ1-1; 9 positions match TRBD1. The CDR3 contains 17 residues. With V trimmed by 5 bases and J by 1 base, 11 bases remained unmatched. Germline-derived CDR1 and CDR2 are SEHNR and FQNEAQ (reference sequence). CDR3 nucleotides: TGTGCCAGCAGCCCAGGGACAGGGTTAATAGCGAACACTGAAGCTTTCTTT. It specifies CASSPGTGLIANTEAFF.

The V gene is TRBV6-4, the J gene TRBJ1-4, with 7 nucleotides matching TRBD1. CDR1 and CDR2 from the germline V gene are MRHNA and SNTAGT. This CDR3 contains 16 residues. J was trimmed by 8 bases and V by 5 bases; bases with no gene match: 14. This chain's CDR3 is CASSKPNRGLNEKLFF. The CDR3 bases are TGTGCCAGCAGTAAACCAAACAGGGGATTAAACGAAAAACTGTTTTTT.

The chain combines TRBV28 with TRBJ1-5; a weak D match, TRBD1 (6 bases). This CDR3 contains 14 residues. The V end was cut by 4 bases, the J end by 6 bases, with 13 bases between. CDR1 and CDR2 from the germline V gene are MDHEN and SYDVKM. The CDR3 reads CASSSAGGVQPQHF. As DNA, the CDR3 is TGTGCCAGCAGTTCCGCGGGGGGCGTTCAGCCCCAGCATTTT.

This clone occurred once. The gene calls are TRBV3-1 (or the pseudogene TRBV3-2) and TRBJ1-2; a possible D gene is TRBD1 (6 bases). The CDR3 runs to 20 residues. Per germline, CDR1 LGHDT and CDR2 YNNKEL (reference sequence). The ends were cut back, 3 bases at V and 1 base at J, with 27 bases in the middle. CDR3 sequence: CASSHHNRRGTGTDNYGYTF. The CDR3, as DNA: TGTGCCAGCAGCCACCACAACCGAAGGGGAACAGGGACCGATAACTATGGCTACACCTTC.

The chain links TRBV6-5 to TRBJ1-2; 10 nucleotides match TRBD1. V lost 2 bases, J lost 8 bases, and 8 bases stayed unmatched. The length of the CDR3 is 15 residues. CDR1 and CDR2 from the germline V gene are MNHEY and SVGAGI. CDR3 DNA sequence: TGTGCCAGCAGTTACGAGGGACAGGGGAAGTGGGGCTACACCTTC. Translated, it gives CASSYEGQGKWGYTF.

The V and J genes are TRBV3-1 (or the pseudogene TRBV3-2) and TRBJ2-2; D might be TRBD1 (5 bases). Germline assignment: CDR1 LGHDT and CDR2 YNNKEL (reference sequence). CDR3 length: 16 residues. The germline V and J ends were trimmed by 1 base and 4 bases, with 13 bases remaining between them. The CDR3 sequence: CASSQAPGASTGELFF. The CDR3 DNA reads as TGTGCCAGCAGCCAAGCCCCTGGGGCTTCCACCGGGGAGCTGTTTTTT.

The V gene is TRBV7-3, the J gene TRBJ2-5; 7 positions agree with TRBD2. There are 14 residues in the CDR3. Germline V lookup: CDR1 SGHTA, CDR2 FQGTGA. V gave up 4 bases and J gave up 5 bases; unmatched junction bases: 7. The CDR3, as DNA: TGTGCCAGCAGCTCCGCGACTAGCCCGGAGACCCAGTACTTC. Translated: CASSSATSPETQYF.

The chain recombines TRBV6-5 with TRBJ2-3; D unresolved. V lost 2 bases, J lost 3 bases, and 12 bases lay in between. Germline V gene sequence: CDR1 MNHEY, CDR2 SVGAGI. The CDR3 covers 15 residues. The DNA of the CDR3 is TGTGCCAGCAGTTACGGAGCGCCGGGTACAGATACGCAGTATTTT. It translates to CASSYGAPGTDTQYF.

The CDR3 DNA sequence: TGTGCCAGCAGCCTTACCGACAAATGGAACTATGGCTACACCTTC. Translated: CASSLTDKWNYGYTF. The genes are TRBV14 and TRBJ1-2; D unresolved. V lost 4 bases and J lost 2, with 14 bases in between. The germline V gene has CDR1 SGHDN and CDR2 FVKESK. The CDR3 length is 15 residues.

J is TRBJ1-5 and V is TRBV7-8; the D gene is possibly TRBD1 (5 bases). The CDR3 is made up of 13 amino acids. Germline CDR1 is SGHVS and CDR2 is FQNEAQ. Deletions cut 5 bases from V and 7 bases from J, with 12 bases between. The CDR3 bases are TGTGCCAGCAGCCCCGGAAGGGGACAGCCCCAGCATTTT. This translates into CASSPGRGQPQHF.

CDR3 DNA: TGTGCCTGGAGCCCTAAACGGGACTATCATAATTCACCCCTCCACTTT. Amino acids: CAWSPKRDYHNSPLHF. The V gene is TRBV30, the J gene TRBJ1-6, with D possibly being TRBD1 (5 bases). The germline V gene has CDR1 GTSNPN and CDR2 SVGIG (reference sequence). The CDR3 contains 16 residues. V gave up 3 bases and J gave up 5 bases, with 17 bases separating them.

Remarks on this clone: This sample also contains other DNA sequences that code for the same CDR3. This sequence joins TRBV5-1 and TRBJ1-2; 10 bases are shared with TRBD1. The V gene's germline CDR1 is SGHRS and CDR2 YFSETQ. The junction had 3 bases not matched to a gene; V was cut back by 4 bases and J by 3 bases. CDR3 length: 14 residues. As DNA, the CDR3 is TGCGCCAGCAGCCCGGACAGGGGGGACTATGGCTACACCTTC. Translated, it gives CASSPDRGDYGYTF.

The chain has TRBV27 and TRBJ2-2, with unresolved D. The CDR3 has 12 residues. Germline V CDR1 and CDR2: MNHEY, SMNVEV (reference sequence). The germline V and J ends were trimmed by 6 bases and 5 bases, with 7 bases remaining between them. Here the CDR3 DNA reads TGTGCCAGCAGGAGGTTAACCGGGGAGCTGTTTTTT. Protein product: CASRRLTGELFF.

V usage is TRBV11-1 and J usage is TRBJ1-4; TRBD1 aligns across 7 bases. There are 18 residues in the CDR3. Germline trimming cut 0 bases from V and 5 bases from J; bases unmatched to any gene: 12. Per germline, CDR1 SGHAT and CDR2 FQDESV (reference sequence). CDR3 loop: CASSLAGQSPRGNEKLFF. Written as DNA, the CDR3 is TGTGCCAGCAGCTTAGCGGGACAGTCTCCTCGGGGGAATGAAAAACTGTTTTTT.

The chain couples TRBV7-6 to TRBJ2-3; 9 bases match TRBD2. The CDR3 contains 15 residues. In germline, CDR1 is SGHVS, CDR2 FNYEAQ. The V and J ends lost 1 base and 2 bases, in that order; junction bases with no gene match: 1. CDR3 sequence: CASSLERGDTDTQYF. Here the CDR3 DNA reads TGTGCCAGCAGCTTAGAGCGGGGGGACACAGATACGCAGTATTTT.

In its sample, this clone was seen a few times. V is TRBV7-9 and J is TRBJ1-6; D is possibly TRBD1 (5 bases). Trimming left V 1 base short and J 8 bases short, with 9 bases between. The germline V gene encodes CDR1 SEHNR and CDR2 FQNEAQ (reference sequence). The CDR3 extends over 14 amino acids. CDR3 bases: TGTGCCAGCAGCTTAGAGGGGTCCCATTCACCCCTCCACTTT. Protein: CASSLEGSHSPLHF. Full variable domain (remainder filled in from reference TRBV7-9 and TRBJ1-6): DTGVSQNPRHKITKRGQNVTFRCDPISEHNRLYWYRQTLGQGPEFLTYFQNEAQLEKSRLLSDRFSAERPKGSFSTLEIQRTEQGDSAMYLCASSLEGSHSPLHFGNGTRLTVT.

The chain recombines TRBV5-6 with TRBJ1-1, with 8 bases lining up with TRBD1. Trimming took 4 bases from V and 4 from J; bases not matched to a gene: 6. Germline values: CDR1 SGHDT, CDR2 YYEEEE. This CDR3 is built from 14 residues. The CDR3 DNA sequence: TGTGCCAGCAGCGCCAGGGGGCATAGCACTGAAGCTTTCTTT. This encodes CASSARGHSTEAFF.

The chain uses TRBV19 and TRBJ1-2; tentative D call: TRBD1 (6 bases). This CDR3 contains 16 residues. The germline CDR1 and CDR2 sequences are LNHDA and SQIVND (reference sequence). V lost 6 bases and J lost 2, with 19 bases in between. The CDR3 nucleotides read TGTGCCAGTAGCCCCACAGGTCAGGGGATCAACTATGGCTACACCTTC. Amino acid sequence: CASSPTGQGINYGYTF.

The chain carries TRBV6-2 or TRBV6-3 and TRBJ1-2; 7 nucleotides match TRBD1. Germline V gene data show CDR1 as MNHEY and CDR2 as SVGEGT. The CDR3 contains 15 residues. The junction had 7 bases not matched to a gene; V was cut back by 2 bases and J by 4 bases. CDR3 protein: CASSYGGTATYGYTF. CDR3 DNA: TGTGCCAGCAGTTACGGAGGGACAGCTACCTATGGCTACACCTTC.

This chain joins TRBV4-1 and TRBJ2-7; 7 positions agree with TRBD1. CDR3 length: 14 residues. J lost 2 bases, V lost 0 bases, and 1 base had no gene match. Germline assignment: CDR1 MGHRA and CDR2 YSYEKL. The CDR3 spells CASSQDDRAYEQYF. DNA for the CDR3: TGCGCCAGCAGCCAAGATGACAGGGCCTACGAGCAGTACTTC.

CDR3 sequence reads: CASSEGGRALDEAFF. The CDR3 DNA reads as TGTGCCAGCAGTGAAGGTGGCAGGGCCTTGGATGAAGCTTTCTTT. This rearrangement joins TRBV6-1 to TRBJ1-1; D is perhaps TRBD1 (5 bases). CDR1 and CDR2 (germline): MNHNS, SASEGT. V dropped 1 base and J dropped 7 bases, with 16 bases sitting between them. The CDR3 sequence is 15 residues long.

The V call is TRBV5-4, the J call TRBJ1-1, with a weak D call TRBD1 (6 bases). There are 13 residues in the CDR3. V lost 4 bases, J lost 0 bases, and 7 bases lay in between. CDR1 SGHNT and CDR2 YYREEE come from the germline V gene (reference sequence). The CDR3 sequence: CASSGQMNTEAFF. Here the CDR3 DNA reads TGTGCCAGCAGCGGACAGATGAACACTGAAGCTTTCTTT.

This chain uses TRBV6-5 with TRBJ1-5, with D maybe TRBD1 (6 bases). This CDR3 is built from 15 residues. Germline V gene sequence: CDR1 MNHEY, CDR2 SVGAGI. V lost 5 bases, J lost 7 bases, and 18 bases lay in between. The CDR3 sequence is CASSPFGGAAQPQHF. DNA for the CDR3: TGTGCCAGCAGTCCCTTTGGGGGGGCGGCCCAGCCCCAGCATTTT.

This chain connects TRBV28 to TRBJ1-2; maybe TRBD1 (6 bases). The CDR3 runs to 14 residues. CDR1 and CDR2 (germline): MDHEN, SYDVKM. Trimming pared 6 bases from V and 4 bases from J, leaving 15 bases between. The chain's CDR3 is CASSLGTISYGYTF. CDR3 bases: TGTGCCAGCAGCCTCGGGACAATCTCCTATGGCTACACCTTC.

This chain links TRBV15 with TRBJ2-1, with 10 bases aligning to TRBD2. Germline V gene data show CDR1 as LNHNV and CDR2 as YYDKDF (reference sequence). The CDR3 spans 19 residues. Trimming cost V 2 bases and J 7 bases; bases outside gene matches: 17. CDR3 DNA sequence: TGTGCCACCAGCAGATCCTCGTTAGCGGGGGGTTCTCAGGGGAATGAGCAGTTCTTC. This sequence encodes CATSRSSLAGGSQGNEQFF.

The chain employs TRBV28 and TRBJ1-5; D not certain. V was trimmed by 6 bases and J by 2 bases, leaving 2 bases between them. Germline V lookup: CDR1 MDHEN, CDR2 SYDVKM. The CDR3 is made up of 11 amino acids. CDR3 bases: TGTGCCAGCAGCGGCAATCAGCCCCAGCATTTT. This sequence encodes CASSGNQPQHF.

The chain has TRBV5-5 and TRBJ2-3; D is possibly TRBD1 (5 bases). This CDR3 region has 15 residues. Trimming left V 0 bases short and J 6 bases short, with 14 bases between. CDR1 and CDR2 (germline): SGHKS, YYEKEE (reference sequence). CDR3 protein: CASSLVGRADDTQYF. The CDR3 DNA sequence: TGTGCCAGCAGCTTGGTTGGCAGGGCAGATGATACGCAGTATTTT.

The chain is built from TRBV5-1 and TRBJ2-2; the D gene is possibly TRBD2 (6 bases). V was trimmed by 1 base and J by 6 bases, leaving 13 bases between them. This CDR3 comprises 15 residues. Germline CDR1 SGHRS, CDR2 YFSETQ. CDR3 DNA: TGCGCCAGCAGCTTGCAGGATAGGAGGGCCGGGGAGCTGTTTTTT. Amino acid sequence: CASSLQDRRAGELFF.